Here is one T cell receptor (beta chain) with its context. These data come from a study of blood T cell repertoires in COVID-19. In the source study's methods: Amplification with reference gene primers provided the estimates of nucleated cell counts. Generated by immunoSEQ multiplex PCR, the TCRdb table keeps only in-frame clones and is missing some. D and trimming come from the DNA, and the V and J calls and clone size come from that table. The repertoire holds hundreds of thousands of clones, with 89% as singletons. The sequencing sample was made of peripheral blood. The TCR sequence derives from a woman under 40 with COVID-19, enrolled during active disease.

This CDR3 reads CASSFGQGYEQYV. The CDR3 nucleotides are TGTGCCAGCAGTTTCGGACAGGGCTACGAGCAGTACGTC. The V gene is TRBV12-3 or TRBV12-4, the J gene TRBJ2-7; 8 bases are shared with TRBD1. The J segment lost 3 bases and the V segment lost 3 bases, leaving 1 base of the junction unmatched. CDR3 size: 13 residues.